This TCR beta chain derives from a study of cytomegalovirus exposure and HLA in healthy donors. The study, taken as a whole, reports: Later analysis suggested links between common viral pathogens and several top significant clusters.

Vbeta (60) and Jbeta (13) primers were used in the PCR. Profiling relied on immunoSEQ multiplex PCR, and the TCRdb table lists in-frame clones only, not all of them. The repertoire includes about 170,000 clones, around 80% of them detected once, and about 4.3% sits in the top ten. As regards this clone: Its antigen remains unidentified.

CDR1 and CDR2 from the germline V gene are SGHRS and YFSETQ. This CDR3 spans 13 amino acids. V lost 0 bases to trimming and J lost 8 bases; unmatched junction nucleotides: 0. This chain uses TRBV5-1 with TRBJ1-5; TRBD1 matches at 9 bases. This clonotype originated in a woman aged 50 to 65 in good health and CMV-seropositive. The sequenced material came from PBMCs. CDR3 in DNA: TGCGCCAGCAGCTTGGGGGACAGGGAGCCCCAGCATTTT. The encoded protein is CASSLGDREPQHF. The full variable domain, completed using reference TRBV5-1 and TRBJ1-5, is KAGVTQTPRYLIKTRGQQVTLSCSPISGHRSVSWYQQTPGQGLQFLFEYFSETQRNKGNFPGRFSGRQFSNSRSEMNVSTLELGDSALYLCASSLGDREPQHFGDGTRLSIL.